The present T cell receptor beta chain was sequenced within a study of blood T cell repertoires in COVID-19. Looking at the study overall: Whether acute or convalescent, the COVID-19 samples came from the United States, Italy and Spain.

The V end lost 1 base, the J end lost 5 bases, and 5 bases lay between the germline ends. The CDR3 spans 12 residues. Germline CDR1 and CDR2: SNHLY and FYNNEI. Data came from immunoSEQ multiplex PCR; TCRdb stores just in-frame clones and leaves some out. The sample holds about 50,000 clones; 70% to 80% are singletons and the top ten take about 25%. The material sequenced was peripheral blood. This TCR was recovered from a man in his sixties or seventies with acute or convalescent COVID-19. This sequence joins TRBV2 and TRBJ2-5; D not resolved. The CDR3 region has the DNA TGTGCCAGCAGTGAAGGCGGCGAGACCCAGTACTTC. Protein: CASSEGGETQYF.